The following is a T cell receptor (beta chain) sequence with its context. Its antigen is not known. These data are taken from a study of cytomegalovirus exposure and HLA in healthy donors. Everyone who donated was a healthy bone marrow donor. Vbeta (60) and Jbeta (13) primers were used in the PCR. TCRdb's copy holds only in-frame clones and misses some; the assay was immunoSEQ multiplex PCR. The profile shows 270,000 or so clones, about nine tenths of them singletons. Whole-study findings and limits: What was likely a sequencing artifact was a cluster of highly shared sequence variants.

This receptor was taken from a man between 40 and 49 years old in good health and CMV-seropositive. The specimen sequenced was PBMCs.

CDR3 residues: CASSYSRGDEQFF. The CDR3 region has the DNA TGTGCCAGCAGTTACTCGCGGGGGGATGAGCAGTTCTTC. V and J are TRBV6-6 and TRBJ2-1, with 8 nucleotides matching TRBD2. V lost 0 bases and J lost 8; bases outside the gene matches: 0. Germline V gives CDR1 MNHNY, CDR2 SVGAGI (reference sequence). This CDR3 comprises 13 residues.